This entry describes one T cell receptor (beta chain). This clone's antigen is unknown. Within one base of it there is no much larger clone, and no base qualities were kept. The sample's treatment or condition, from its label and the paper: in vitro stimulation with specific CMV peptide epitopes to enrich CMV-specific T cells. These reads were obtained on an Illumina HiSeq 1500. TCRdb reworked the public reads: Q25 trimming with fastp, MiXCR clone assembly, productive beta chains retained. Here each entry gathers all rows of one CDR3 protein and keeps the most common genes and DNA. This sample is represented by roughly 920,000 distinct CDR3 sequences; about a third of them were singletons. The top ten clonotypes cover around an eighth of the sample. This record belongs to a study of T cell repertoires in cytomegalovirus infection (dated by TCRdb to the late 2010s). Study-wide context: Recently identified HLA-C-restricted CMV epitopes, whose presentation resists viral immunomodulation, were targeted by peptide stimulations together with well-studied HLA-B-restricted epitopes. Because public TCR beta signatures pointed to carriage of CMV infection together with the matching HLA type, the HLA type of each donor mattered for the analysis.

What the research found in general, with its limitations: Carriers of CMV infection plus the relevant HLA type were discriminated by the cumulative frequency of public TCR beta family members in the study cohort and in an independent approximately 360-donor cohort. The ex vivo response was dominated by HLA-C-restricted CMV-specific TCR beta clonotypes, and the single most frequent clonotype in two of eight donors was supplied by these HLA-C-restricted clonotypes.

Reading from cysteine to phenylalanine, the CDR3 counts 15 amino acids. Kept here is only the CDR3 DNA, which spans 45 bases and is read in frame from base 1. Trimming takes 5 bases off V and 6 bases off J; junction bases not matched to a gene: 9. Based on the germline V gene, the CDR1 and CDR2 sequences are MNHGY and SAAAGT. The chain links TRBV6-8 with TRBJ1-2; a stretch of 10 junction bases matches TRBD1. This receptor was obtained from a human donor in good health (CMV status not recorded). Some clones in this sample may be carry-over from other donors' samples. This material consisted of cultured CD8+ T cells from PBMCs, taken from culture after CMV antigen stimulation. The DNA is as follows: TGTGCCAGCAGTGACCCTGGGACAGGGGTAAATGGCTACACCTTC. Its protein is CASSDPGTGVNGYTF.